This section outlines one T cell receptor (beta chain) sequence together with its context. The data derive from a study of shared clonotypes between healthy human individuals. This CDR3 comprises 15 residues. V lost 10 bases and J lost 8; bases outside the gene matches: 9. Germline V gives CDR1 MDHEN, CDR2 SYDVKM. For every subset, genomic DNA was evenly distributed across several immunoSEQ plates. TCRdb keeps only in-frame clones here, not all; method: immunoSEQ multiplex PCR. There are about 520,000 clones in the sample; about 72% occur only once, and around 12% lies in the top ten. The sample taken for sequencing was PBMCs. The TCR sequence derives from a woman aged 40-49 years in good health. Some clones in this sample may be carry-over from other donors' samples. This chain uses TRBV28 with TRBJ2-1, with TRBD2 matching over 15 bases. CDR3: CATGLAGGMGDEQFF. In DNA, the CDR3 is TGTGCCACCGGACTAGCGGGAGGGATGGGCGATGAGCAGTTCTTC.